The 31 T cell receptor beta chains given below trace back to one sample, sequenced in a study of T-cell memory formation after mild COVID-19 (dated by TCRdb to the early 2020s). The method behind the library was 5' RACE. Instrument used: Illumina NovaSeq 6000. TCRdb's own reprocessing of the public reads used fastp at Q25 and MiXCR and kept productive beta chains. Each CDR3 protein appears once, grouped with its most common genes and DNA. The sample includes 400,000 to 500,000 distinct CDR3 sequences, with less than 25% observed a single time. Jointly, the top ten make up 8.5% to 9% of the sample. Sequences were obtained from PBMCs or a T cell subset sorted from them (not recorded which). The receptors were gathered from an adult woman who had mild COVID-19 (a few samples of this study predate the infection). The sample titles of this study are shuffled in the database, so cell type and time point are left out; the donor was told from shared clones.

This clonotype came up a few times. The rearrangement uses TRBV20-1 and TRBJ1-1; no reliable D call. Germline CDR1 and CDR2: DFQATT and SNEGSKA (reference sequence). The CDR3 is made up of 14 amino acids. V lost 0 bases to trimming and J lost 2 bases, with 10 bases between them. As DNA, the CDR3 is TGCAGTGCTAGAGATGGCCTGGCAAACACTGAAGCTTTCTTT. Its protein product is CSARDGLANTEAFF.

The gene calls are TRBV4-2 and TRBJ2-3; D uncertain. The CDR3 spans 14 residues. Trimming removed 3 bases at V and 5 bases at J, with 12 bases between. CDR1 LGHNA and CDR2 YNFKEQ come from the germline V gene. CDR3 DNA sequence: TGTGCCAGCAGCCAGGGCACCTCTCAAGATACGCAGTATTTT. It yields the protein CASSQGTSQDTQYF.

This chain uses TRBV10-3 with TRBJ2-7; D might be TRBD1 or TRBD2, each matching 6 bases. The germline V gene encodes CDR1 ENHRY and CDR2 SYGVKD. The CDR3 is 14 amino acids. The V end lost 9 bases, the J end lost 0 bases, and 15 bases lay between the germline ends. The CDR3 sequence is CAMARDIGSYEQYF. CDR3 DNA: TGTGCCATGGCGCGGGACATAGGCTCCTACGAGCAGTACTTC.

V gene TRBV12-3 or TRBV12-4 combines with J gene TRBJ1-3; 7 nucleotides agree with TRBD1. The CDR3 consists of 16 residues. Germline trimming cut 1 base from V and 3 bases from J; bases unmatched to any gene: 6. The CDR3 region is CASSLGSTGSGNTIYF. The DNA for the CDR3 is TGTGCCAGCAGTTTAGGATCGACAGGGAGTGGAAACACCATATATTTT.

V and J are TRBV7-3 and TRBJ1-1, with 7 bases fitting TRBD1. Germline CDR1 is SGHTA and CDR2 is FQGTGA. This CDR3 is built from 14 residues. V shed 4 bases and J 4 bases; nucleotides not matched to a gene: 6. CDR3 sequence reads: CASSSAGGSTEAFF. CDR3 bases: TGTGCCAGCAGCTCTGCAGGGGGGTCCACTGAAGCTTTCTTT.

The table lists this clonotype with many counts. The rearrangement links TRBV27 to TRBJ2-2; no firm D call. Germline CDR1 reads MNHEY; CDR2 reads SMNVEV (reference sequence). The CDR3 contains 11 residues. The V gene lost 5 bases and the J gene lost 9 bases, with 7 bases spanning the gap. The CDR3 region is CASSGPRELFF. The CDR3 DNA sequence: TGTGCCAGCAGTGGCCCCCGGGAGCTGTTTTTT.

The chain carries TRBV5-4 and TRBJ2-7; a possible D gene is TRBD1 (5 bases). V dropped 0 bases and J dropped 3 bases, with 13 bases sitting between them. From germline, CDR1 is SGHNT and CDR2 YYREEE (reference sequence). The CDR3 totals 15 residues. CDR3 protein: CASSLGQSAVYEQYF. The CDR3 coding sequence is TGTGCCAGCAGCTTGGGACAGTCTGCCGTCTACGAGCAGTACTTC.

This clonotype has just a few counts. This chain links TRBV4-1 with TRBJ2-1; 8 nucleotides align to TRBD1. The germline V gene has CDR1 MGHRA and CDR2 YSYEKL. With V trimmed by 4 bases and J by 7 bases, 12 bases remained unmatched. This CDR3 has 16 residues. This CDR3 is CASSLSSTGGSNEQFF. CDR3 nucleotides: TGCGCCAGCAGCCTGAGTAGTACAGGGGGATCGAATGAGCAGTTCTTC.

This clonotype showed up just a few times. The chain joins TRBV4-3 to TRBJ2-3; D ambiguous. Trimming took off 1 base at V and 2 bases at J, with 10 bases between the two ends. This CDR3 has 15 amino acids. Germline V gene data show CDR1 as LGHNA and CDR2 as YSLEER. The CDR3 DNA reads as TGCGCCAGCAGCCAAGGCGAGGCGCCCACAGATACGCAGTATTTT. Protein sequence: CASSQGEAPTDTQYF.

This clonotype was recorded many times. Sequence at one end of the junction differs from germline and may be a read error. This chain joins TRBV12-3 or TRBV12-4 and TRBJ1-1, with TRBD1 matching 9 bases. There are 15 residues in the CDR3. The CDR3 loop is CASSLGQGRNTEAFF. CDR3 sequence (DNA): TGTGCCAGCAGCTTAGGACAGGGGAGGAACACTGAAGCTTTCTTT.

V is TRBV5-1 and J is TRBJ2-7; 9 nucleotides agree with TRBD1. Germline V CDR1 and CDR2: SGHRS, YFSETQ. Trimming cost V 4 bases and J 5 bases; bases outside gene matches: 10. CDR3 size: 15 residues. The CDR3 loop is CASSLAGTGFNEQYF. The DNA for the CDR3 is TGCGCCAGCAGCCTGGCTGGGACAGGGTTCAACGAGCAGTACTTC.

The chain employs TRBV7-2 and TRBJ2-5; D remains unclear. V lost 1 base and J 4 bases, leaving 7 bases between the germline ends. The germline V gene has CDR1 SGHTA and CDR2 FQGNSA. CDR3 length: 13 amino acids. The CDR3 bases are TGTGCCAGCAGCTTAGTTAGTCCAGAGACCCAGTACTTC. As protein: CASSLVSPETQYF.

The chain joins TRBV6-1 to TRBJ1-2; 7 bases align to TRBD1. This CDR3 is 13 amino acids long. Germline loops: CDR1 MNHNS, CDR2 SASEGT. With 7 bases clipped from V and 5 bases from J, the junction kept 7 bases outside the gene matches. The CDR3 loop is CASIRTGLYGYTF. In DNA, the CDR3 is TGTGCCAGCATCAGGACAGGCCTTTATGGCTACACCTTC.

The chain has TRBV6-5 and TRBJ2-7; no reliable D call. Germline V CDR1 and CDR2: MNHEY, SVGAGI. V lost 0 bases, J lost 2 bases, and 14 bases lay in between. The CDR3 is 16 residues long. The CDR3 sequence: CASSYSMAAIPYEQYF. The CDR3, as DNA: TGTGCCAGCAGTTACTCTATGGCGGCCATTCCCTACGAGCAGTACTTC.

V usage is TRBV12-3 or TRBV12-4 and J usage is TRBJ2-5; TRBD2 agrees at 14 bases. Germline trimming cut 6 bases from V and 2 bases from J; bases unmatched to any gene: 8. CDR3 length: 17 amino acids. In DNA form, the CDR3 reads TGTGCCAGCAGGAGAGATGGGACTAGCGGGGGACAAGAGACCCAGTACTTC. Translation gives CASRRDGTSGGQETQYF.

The chain recombines TRBV14 with TRBJ2-7, with D possibly called TRBD1 or TRBD2 (5 bases each). This CDR3 is 15 amino acids long. Looked up from germline, CDR1 is SGHDN and CDR2 is FVKESK. V lost 3 bases to trimming and J lost 2 bases, with 14 bases between them. CDR3 coding DNA: TGTGCCAGCAGCCATGGGAGCCTGGGGCCCTACGAGCAGTACTTC. Its translation: CASSHGSLGPYEQYF.

The rearrangement joins TRBV12-3 or TRBV12-4 to TRBJ2-3; 9 nucleotides line up with TRBD1. V lost 3 bases and J lost 5; bases outside the gene matches: 3. The CDR3 is 14 amino acids. The CDR3 sequence is CASSLRTGVDTQYF. In DNA form, the CDR3 reads TGTGCCAGCAGTTTGCGGACAGGGGTAGATACGCAGTATTTT.

The V and J genes are TRBV12-3 or TRBV12-4 and TRBJ2-6, with 7 positions matching TRBD2. This CDR3 has 14 residues. Trimming took 6 bases from V and 2 from J; bases not matched to a gene: 1. The CDR3 DNA is TGTGCCAGCAGCCGGGGGGCTGGGGCCAACGTCCTGACTTTC. Translated, it gives CASSRGAGANVLTF.

This clonotype was counted between two and nine times. This chain links TRBV14 with TRBJ2-3; D unresolved. CDR3 length: 11 residues. Germline V gives CDR1 SGHDN, CDR2 FVKESK. Between the trimmed V and J ends, which lost 3 bases and 7 bases, there was a span of 5 bases. The chain's CDR3 is CASSHVNTQYF. CDR3 DNA sequence: TGTGCCAGCAGCCACGTAAATACGCAGTATTTT. Based on the CDR3 plus reference TRBV14 and TRBJ2-3, the full variable domain is EAGVTQFPSHSVIEKGQTVTLRCDPISGHDNLYWYRRVMGKEIKFLLHFVKESKQDESGMPNNRFLAERTGGTYSTLKVQPAELEDSGVYFCASSHVNTQYFGPGTRLTVL.

The chain is built from TRBV6-5 and TRBJ2-1; TRBD2 matches at 8 bases. The CDR3 has 14 residues. Germline CDR1 is MNHEY and CDR2 is SVGAGI. J lost 5 bases, V lost 6 bases, and 6 bases had no gene match. The CDR3 DNA reads as TGTGCCAGCAGCACGACTAGCGTAAACAATGAGCAGTTCTTC. This sequence encodes CASSTTSVNNEQFF.

This clonotype was seen more than once but under ten times. The J gene is TRBJ1-1, the V gene TRBV2; TRBD1 might be the D (5 bases). The V and J ends lost 3 bases and 2 bases respectively, with 13 bases between them. Germline lookup yields CDR1 SNHLY and CDR2 FYNNEI. This CDR3 is 15 amino acids long. The CDR3 DNA follows: TGTGCCAGCAGTGACTGGGTGGGGCAAAACACTGAAGCTTTCTTT. Its translation is CASSDWVGQNTEAFF.

This clonotype has more than one count but fewer than ten. The chain uses TRBV20-1 and TRBJ2-2; D possibly corresponds to TRBD1 (5 bases). Germline V gene data show CDR1 as DFQATT and CDR2 as SNEGSKA (reference sequence). V lost 6 bases and J lost 4, with 12 bases in between. The CDR3 runs to 13 residues. The CDR3, as DNA: TGCAGTGCCCCGTCCCAGGGCACCGGGGAGCTGTTTTTT. Its translation: CSAPSQGTGELFF.

The genes are TRBV2 and TRBJ2-7; D is unresolved. Germline-derived CDR1 and CDR2 are SNHLY and FYNNEI. The CDR3 is made up of 13 amino acids. The V end was cut by 6 bases, the J end by 2 bases, with 11 bases between. CDR3 coding DNA: TGTGCCAGCAGGGCGGAAAAAGCCTACGAGCAGTACTTC. Protein sequence: CASRAEKAYEQYF.

The chain uses TRBV6-4 and TRBJ2-1; 9 bases agree with TRBD2. This CDR3 comprises 17 residues. V dropped 5 bases and J dropped 4; count of bases not matched to a gene: 12. Germline assignment: CDR1 MRHNA and CDR2 SNTAGT. The CDR3 DNA reads as TGTGCCAGCAGTTCTACTTCAGCGGGGGGAATTTACAATGAGCAGTTCTTC. Translation gives CASSSTSAGGIYNEQFF.

This clonotype was detected a few times. CDR3 sequence: CATSRGLPGSLYNEQFF. The CDR3 DNA reads as TGTGCCACCAGCAGAGGACTTCCAGGGTCCCTTTACAATGAGCAGTTCTTC. The chain combines TRBV15 with TRBJ2-1, with D possibly matching TRBD1 (5 bases). Germline assignment: CDR1 LNHNV and CDR2 YYDKDF (reference sequence). V dropped 1 base and J dropped 4 bases, with 17 bases sitting between them. The CDR3 contains 17 residues.

This clonotype was detected only a few times. This chain connects TRBV9 to TRBJ2-3; 11 nucleotides line up with TRBD2. The CDR3 has 16 amino acids. The germline gives CDR1 SGDLS, CDR2 YYNGEE. V was pared by 3 bases and J by 2 bases, with 5 bases of the junction left unmatched. Here the CDR3 DNA reads TGTGCCAGCAGCGGATTAGCGGGGGGGCTCACAGATACGCAGTATTTT. It is translated as CASSGLAGGLTDTQYF.

The sample holds a few counts of this clonotype. The chain joins TRBV20-1 to TRBJ1-5; D is uncertain. The germline V and J ends were trimmed by 1 base and 4 bases, with 11 bases remaining between them. The CDR3 loop spans 14 amino acids. Germline V lookup: CDR1 DFQATT, CDR2 SNEGSKA (reference sequence). The CDR3 region is CSARAKGTNQPQHF. The CDR3 nucleotides read TGCAGTGCTAGAGCTAAGGGAACGAATCAGCCCCAGCATTTT.

This clonotype came up a few times. The genes are TRBV24-1 and TRBJ2-1; D is perhaps TRBD1 (6 bases). V shed 3 bases and J shed 9 bases, with 29 bases lying between them. The CDR3 spans 19 residues. Looked up from germline, CDR1 is KGHDR and CDR2 is SFDVKD. The CDR3 loop reads CATSDTFGARDTSWGEQFF. The CDR3 nucleotides are TGTGCCACCAGTGATACCTTCGGTGCGAGGGACACGAGTTGGGGTGAGCAGTTCTTC.

In this sample, this clonotype turned up a few times. Written as DNA, the CDR3 is TGTGCCAGCAGTGAAGCGCACGGGACTAGCGGGGCCTACAATGAGCAGTTCTTC. It encodes CASSEAHGTSGAYNEQFF. This chain links TRBV2 with TRBJ2-1; 13 bases agree with TRBD2. Losses at the gene ends were 0 bases for V and 2 bases for J; bases not matched to a gene: 4. The CDR3 sequence is 18 residues long. Germline V gene sequence: CDR1 SNHLY, CDR2 FYNNEI.

In its sample, this clonotype was seen a few times. V is TRBV6-6 and J is TRBJ1-1; D remains ambiguous. Germline-derived CDR1 and CDR2 are MNHNY and SVGAGI (reference sequence). This CDR3 is built from 15 residues. The V and J ends lost 5 bases and 4 bases respectively, with 17 bases between them. The CDR3 is CASSRGEGFSTEAFF. The CDR3 DNA reads TGTGCCAGCAGTCGGGGTGAGGGATTCAGCACTGAAGCTTTCTTT.

Ten or more counts support this clonotype. The gene calls are TRBV12-3 or TRBV12-4 and TRBJ2-3, with 8 bases aligning to TRBD2. This CDR3 has 14 amino acids. Trimming removed 6 bases from V and 1 base from J; junction bases left unmatched: 3. CDR3 in amino acids: CASSLRGGTDTQYF. The CDR3 DNA reads as TGTGCCAGCAGCCTGCGGGGGGGCACAGATACGCAGTATTTT.